This note documents a single T cell receptor (beta chain) sequence. Its antigen is unknown. The record has no base qualities; no much larger clone is one base away. The sequencer listed for this sample is Illumina HiSeq 1500. TCRdb cleaned the public reads at Q25 with fastp, built clones with MiXCR and kept in-frame beta chains. Entries are consolidated by CDR3 protein sequence, retaining the most common genes and DNA. The sample profile shows some 230,000 distinct CDR3 sequences; under 25% of them were found once. The ten largest clones capture about 20% of the sample. The sample comes from a study of T cell repertoires in cytomegalovirus infection (dated by TCRdb to the late 2010s). For the wider study: Because public TCR beta signatures pointed to carriage of CMV infection together with the matching HLA type, the HLA type of each donor mattered for the analysis.

From the cysteine up to the phenylalanine, the CDR3 has a length of 12 residues. The only DNA kept is the CDR3, 36 bases in frame from the first base. Based on the germline V gene, the CDR1 and CDR2 sequences are SGDLS and YYNGEE. V and J lose 5 bases and 5 bases, and a span of 9 bases separates them. Overall results and qualifications from the work: In both this cohort and an independent 352-donor cohort, the cumulative frequency of public TCR beta family members distinguished carriers of CMV infection plus the relevant HLA type. The ex vivo response was dominated by HLA-C-restricted CMV-specific TCR beta clonotypes, and the single most frequent clonotype in two of eight donors was supplied by these HLA-C-restricted clonotypes.

The receptor was isolated from a human donor in good health (CMV status not recorded). Some clones in this sample may be carry-over from other donors' samples. The rearranged chain carries TRBV9 and TRBJ2-3; the D gene is unclear. The sequenced sample was CD8+ T cells from PBMCs. The DNA is as follows: TGTGCCAGCAGTCTGGACGGAGATACGCAGTATTTT. This is translated as CASSLDGDTQYF.